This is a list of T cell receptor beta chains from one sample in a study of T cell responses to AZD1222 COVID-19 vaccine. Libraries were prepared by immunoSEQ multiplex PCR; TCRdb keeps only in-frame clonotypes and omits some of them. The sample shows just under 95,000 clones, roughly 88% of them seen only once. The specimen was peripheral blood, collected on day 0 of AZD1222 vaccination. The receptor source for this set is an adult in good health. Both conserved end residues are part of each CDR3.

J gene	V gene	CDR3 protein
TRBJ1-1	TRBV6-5	CASSSSRGQGNTEAFF
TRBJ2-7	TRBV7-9	CASSETGAGYEQYF
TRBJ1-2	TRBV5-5	CASIGAGGFGSPGYTF
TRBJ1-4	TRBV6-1	CASSEKRTTNEKLFF
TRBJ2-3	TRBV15	CATSRRTSGGADTQYF
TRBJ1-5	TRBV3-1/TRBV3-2	CASSQSPGDQPQHF
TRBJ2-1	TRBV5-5	CASSLGGLNNEQFF
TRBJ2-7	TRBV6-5	CASNVRGGEQYF
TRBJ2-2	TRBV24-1	CATSSGTSEAGELFF
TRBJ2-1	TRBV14	CASSYRGSSYNEQFF
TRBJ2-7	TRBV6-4	CASSRSGCDKYEQYF
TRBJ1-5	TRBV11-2	CASSPTVGSNQPQHF
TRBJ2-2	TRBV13	CASSPLSAVNTGELFF
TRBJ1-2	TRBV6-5	CASSYSPTNYGYTF
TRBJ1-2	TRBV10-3	CAISDKGSNYGYTF
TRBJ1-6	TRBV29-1	CSVTTGVNSPLHF
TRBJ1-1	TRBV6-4	CASSVSPGNTEAFF
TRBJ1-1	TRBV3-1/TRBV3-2	CASTGVGTEAFF
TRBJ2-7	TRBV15	CATSRDGTGSSYEQYF
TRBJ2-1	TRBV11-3	CASSTGTGGNEQFF
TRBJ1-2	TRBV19	CASSTRTGGYGYTF
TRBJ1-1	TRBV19	CASSDRQGPRAFF
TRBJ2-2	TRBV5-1	CASSLEGGNKAGELFF
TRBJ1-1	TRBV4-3	CASSQDLTAGGLGTEAFF
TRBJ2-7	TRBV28	CASRTVPYEQYF
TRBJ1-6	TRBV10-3	CAISESALGGYNSPLHF
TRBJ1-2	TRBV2	CASREGQGGGYTF
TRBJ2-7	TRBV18	CASSPSDYEQYF
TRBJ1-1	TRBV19	CASSIGMKGAEAFF
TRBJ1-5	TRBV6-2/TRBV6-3	CASSYEQHSNQPQHF
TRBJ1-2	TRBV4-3	CASSQESGKNYGYTF
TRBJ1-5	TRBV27	CASGGFWTGGNQPQHF
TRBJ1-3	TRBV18	CASSATGDSPGNTIYF
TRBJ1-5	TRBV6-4	CASRYVFGHEDSRNQPQHF
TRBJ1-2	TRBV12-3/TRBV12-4	CASTPGGAGGYTF
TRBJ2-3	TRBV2	CASSELAGGLDTQYF
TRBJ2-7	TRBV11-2	CASSFLRGSEFSYEQYF
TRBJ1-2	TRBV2	CASSGTANYGYTF
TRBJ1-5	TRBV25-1	CASSSEGGGQPQHF
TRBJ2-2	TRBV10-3	CAISDRTDNTGELFF